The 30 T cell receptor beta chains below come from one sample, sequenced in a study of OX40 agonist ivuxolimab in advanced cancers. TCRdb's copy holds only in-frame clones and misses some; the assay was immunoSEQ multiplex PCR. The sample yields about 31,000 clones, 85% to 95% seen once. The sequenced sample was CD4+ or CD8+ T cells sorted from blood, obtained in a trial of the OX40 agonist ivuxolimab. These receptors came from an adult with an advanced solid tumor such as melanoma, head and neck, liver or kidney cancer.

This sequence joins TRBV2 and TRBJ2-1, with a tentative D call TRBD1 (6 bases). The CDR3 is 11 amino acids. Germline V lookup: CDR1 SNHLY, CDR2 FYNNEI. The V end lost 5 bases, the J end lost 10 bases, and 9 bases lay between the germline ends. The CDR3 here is CASSRGTEQFF. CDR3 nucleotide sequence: TGTGCCAGCAGTAGGGGGACCGAGCAGTTCTTC. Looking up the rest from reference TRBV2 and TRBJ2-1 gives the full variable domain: EPEVTQTPSHQVTQMGQEVILRCVPISNHLYFYWYRQILGQKVEFLVSFYNNEISEKSEIFDDQFSVERPDGSNFTLKIRSTKLEDSAMYFCASSRGTEQFFGPGTRLTVL.

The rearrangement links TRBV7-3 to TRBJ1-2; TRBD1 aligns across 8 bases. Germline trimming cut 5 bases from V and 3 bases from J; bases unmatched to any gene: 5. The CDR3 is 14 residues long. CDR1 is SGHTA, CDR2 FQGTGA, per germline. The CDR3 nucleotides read TGTGCCAGCAGCCACGGACAGGGAGACTATGGCTACACCTTC. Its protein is CASSHGQGDYGYTF.

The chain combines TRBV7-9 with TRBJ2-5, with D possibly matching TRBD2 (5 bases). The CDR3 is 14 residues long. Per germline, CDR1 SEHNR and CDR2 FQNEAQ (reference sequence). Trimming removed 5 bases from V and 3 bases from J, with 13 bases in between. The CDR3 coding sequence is TGTGCCAGCAGCGGCGGGCGGTGGGAAGAGACCCAGTACTTC. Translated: CASSGGRWEETQYF.

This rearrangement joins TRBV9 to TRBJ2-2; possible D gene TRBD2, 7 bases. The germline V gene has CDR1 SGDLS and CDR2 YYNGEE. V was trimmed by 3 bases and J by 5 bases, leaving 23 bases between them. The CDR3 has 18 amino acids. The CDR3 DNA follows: TGTGCCAGCAGCGGACTTTCGTCGGAGGAGGGGGGGACCGGGGAGCTGTTTTTT. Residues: CASSGLSSEEGGTGELFF.

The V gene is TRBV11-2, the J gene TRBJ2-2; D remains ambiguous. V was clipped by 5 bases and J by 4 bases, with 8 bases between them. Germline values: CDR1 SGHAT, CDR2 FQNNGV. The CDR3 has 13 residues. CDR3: CASSPGGTGELFF. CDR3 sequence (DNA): TGTGCCAGCAGCCCCGGTGGCACCGGGGAGCTGTTTTTT. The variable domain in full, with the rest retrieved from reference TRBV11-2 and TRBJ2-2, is EAGVAQSPRYKIIEKRQSVAFWCNPISGHATLYWYQQILGQGPKLLIQFQNNGVVDDSQLPKDRFSAERLKGVDSTLKIQPAKLEDSAVYLCASSPGGTGELFFGEGSRLTVL.

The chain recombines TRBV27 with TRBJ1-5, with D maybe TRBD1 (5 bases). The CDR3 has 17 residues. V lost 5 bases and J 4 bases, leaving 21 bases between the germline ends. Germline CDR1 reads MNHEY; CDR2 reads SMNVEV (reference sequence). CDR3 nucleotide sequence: TGTGCCAGCAGTCCCTACTCCTCGGGGGGTGTTAATCAGCCCCAGCATTTT. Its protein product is CASSPYSSGGVNQPQHF.

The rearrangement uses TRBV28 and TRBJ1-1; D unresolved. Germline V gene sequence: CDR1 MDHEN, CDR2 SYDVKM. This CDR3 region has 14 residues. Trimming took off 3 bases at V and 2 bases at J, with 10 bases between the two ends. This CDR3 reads CASSFPGLNTEAFF. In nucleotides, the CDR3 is TGTGCCAGCAGTTTCCCGGGTCTTAACACTGAAGCTTTCTTT.

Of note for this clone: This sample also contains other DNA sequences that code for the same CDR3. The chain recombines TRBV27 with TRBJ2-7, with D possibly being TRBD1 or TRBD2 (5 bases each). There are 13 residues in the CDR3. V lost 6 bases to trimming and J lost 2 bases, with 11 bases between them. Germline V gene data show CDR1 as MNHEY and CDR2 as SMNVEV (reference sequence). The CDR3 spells CASSLGPPYEQYF. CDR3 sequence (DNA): TGTGCCAGCAGCCTGGGACCACCCTACGAGCAGTACTTC.

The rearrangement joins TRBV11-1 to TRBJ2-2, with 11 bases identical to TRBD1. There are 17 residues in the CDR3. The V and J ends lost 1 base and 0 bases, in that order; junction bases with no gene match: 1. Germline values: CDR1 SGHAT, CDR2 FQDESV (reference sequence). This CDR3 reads CASSLGDRGTNTGELFF. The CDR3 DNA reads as TGTGCCAGCAGCTTAGGGGACAGGGGGACGAACACCGGGGAGCTGTTTTTT.

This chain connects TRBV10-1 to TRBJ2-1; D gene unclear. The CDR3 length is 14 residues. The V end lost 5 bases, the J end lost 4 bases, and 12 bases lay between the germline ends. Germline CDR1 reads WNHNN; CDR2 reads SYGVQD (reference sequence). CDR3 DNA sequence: TGCGCCAGCAGTCCTAGAGCCCCTTACAATGAGCAGTTCTTC. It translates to CASSPRAPYNEQFF.

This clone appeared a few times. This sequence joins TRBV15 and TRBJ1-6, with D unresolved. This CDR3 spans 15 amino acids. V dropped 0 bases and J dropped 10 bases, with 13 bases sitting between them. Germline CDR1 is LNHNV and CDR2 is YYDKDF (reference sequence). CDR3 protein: CATSRDIDPGSPLHF. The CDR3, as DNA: TGTGCCACCAGCAGAGATATAGATCCGGGCTCACCCCTCCACTTT.

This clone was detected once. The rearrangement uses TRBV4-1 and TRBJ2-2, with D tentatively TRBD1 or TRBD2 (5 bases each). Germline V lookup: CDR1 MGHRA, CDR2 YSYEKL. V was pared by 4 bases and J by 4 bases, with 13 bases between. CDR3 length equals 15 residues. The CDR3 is CASSPGPWGTGELFF. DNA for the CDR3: TGCGCCAGCAGCCCGGGACCCTGGGGCACCGGGGAGCTGTTTTTT.

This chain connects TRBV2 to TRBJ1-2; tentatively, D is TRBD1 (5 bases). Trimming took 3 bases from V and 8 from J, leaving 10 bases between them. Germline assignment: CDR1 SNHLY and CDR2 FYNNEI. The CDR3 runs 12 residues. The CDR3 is CASSDGGEGYTF. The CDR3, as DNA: TGTGCCAGCAGTGACGGGGGGGAAGGCTACACCTTC.

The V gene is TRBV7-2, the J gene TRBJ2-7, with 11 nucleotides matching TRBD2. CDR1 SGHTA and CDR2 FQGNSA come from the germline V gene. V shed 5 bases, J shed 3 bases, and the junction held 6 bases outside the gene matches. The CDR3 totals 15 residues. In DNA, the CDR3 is TGTGCCAGCAGCCTCCTGACTAGCGGGGTCTACGAGCAGTACTTC. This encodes CASSLLTSGVYEQYF.

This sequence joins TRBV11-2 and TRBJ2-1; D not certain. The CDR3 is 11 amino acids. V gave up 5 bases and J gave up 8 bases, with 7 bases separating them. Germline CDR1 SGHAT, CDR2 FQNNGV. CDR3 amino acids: CASSPGDEQFF. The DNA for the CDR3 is TGTGCCAGCAGCCCCGGCGATGAGCAGTTCTTC.

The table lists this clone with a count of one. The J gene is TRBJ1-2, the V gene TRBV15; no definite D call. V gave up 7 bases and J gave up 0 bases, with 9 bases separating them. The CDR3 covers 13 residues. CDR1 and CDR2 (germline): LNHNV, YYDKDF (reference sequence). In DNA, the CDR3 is TGTGCCACCACCGGGTCTCCTAACTATGGCTACACCTTC. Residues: CATTGSPNYGYTF. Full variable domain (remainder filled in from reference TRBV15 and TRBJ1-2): DAMVIQNPRYQVTQFGKPVTLSCSQTLNHNVMYWYQQKSSQAPKLLFHYYDKDFNNEADTPDNFQSRRPNTSFCFLDIRSPGLGDTAMYLCATTGSPNYGYTFGSGTRLTVV.

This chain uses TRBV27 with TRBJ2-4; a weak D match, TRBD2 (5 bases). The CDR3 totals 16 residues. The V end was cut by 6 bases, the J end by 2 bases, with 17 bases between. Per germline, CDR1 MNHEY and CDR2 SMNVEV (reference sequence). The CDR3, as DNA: TGTGCCAGCAGCTCCACCCCAACGGGGTCCAAAAACATTCAGTACTTC. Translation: CASSSTPTGSKNIQYF.

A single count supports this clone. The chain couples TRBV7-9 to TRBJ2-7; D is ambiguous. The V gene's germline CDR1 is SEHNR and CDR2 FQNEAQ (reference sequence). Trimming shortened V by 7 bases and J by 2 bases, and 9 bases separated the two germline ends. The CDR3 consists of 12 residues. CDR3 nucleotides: TGTGCCAGCACCTCGGACGCCTACGAGCAGTACTTC. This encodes CASTSDAYEQYF.

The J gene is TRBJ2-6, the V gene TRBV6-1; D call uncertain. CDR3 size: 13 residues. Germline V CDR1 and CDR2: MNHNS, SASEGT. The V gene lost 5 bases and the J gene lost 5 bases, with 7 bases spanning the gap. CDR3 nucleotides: TGTGCCAGCAGTTTACAGTGGGCCAACGTCCTGACTTTC. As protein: CASSLQWANVLTF.

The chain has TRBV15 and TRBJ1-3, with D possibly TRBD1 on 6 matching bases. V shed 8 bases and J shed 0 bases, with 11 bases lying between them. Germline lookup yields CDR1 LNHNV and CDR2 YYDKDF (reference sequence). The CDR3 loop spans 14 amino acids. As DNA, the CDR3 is TGTGCCACCTCTGGGGGGCCCTCTGGAAACACCATATATTTT. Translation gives CATSGGPSGNTIYF.

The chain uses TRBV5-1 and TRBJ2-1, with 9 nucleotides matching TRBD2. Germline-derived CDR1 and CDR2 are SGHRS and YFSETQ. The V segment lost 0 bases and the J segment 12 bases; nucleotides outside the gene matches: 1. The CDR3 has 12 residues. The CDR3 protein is CASSLELAGQFF. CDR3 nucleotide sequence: TGCGCCAGCAGCTTGGAACTAGCGGGGCAGTTCTTC.

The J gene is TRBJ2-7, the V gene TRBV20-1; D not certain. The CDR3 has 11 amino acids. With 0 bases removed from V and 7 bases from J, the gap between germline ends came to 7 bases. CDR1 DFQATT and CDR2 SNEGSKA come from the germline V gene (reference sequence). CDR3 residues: CSARDVGEQYF. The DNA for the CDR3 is TGCAGTGCTAGAGATGTGGGAGAGCAGTACTTC.

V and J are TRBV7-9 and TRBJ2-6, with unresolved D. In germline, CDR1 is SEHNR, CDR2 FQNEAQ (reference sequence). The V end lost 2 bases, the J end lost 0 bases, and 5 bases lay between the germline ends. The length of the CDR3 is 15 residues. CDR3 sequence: CASSLFTSGANVLTF. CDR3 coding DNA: TGTGCCAGCAGCTTATTTACCTCTGGGGCCAACGTCCTGACTTTC.

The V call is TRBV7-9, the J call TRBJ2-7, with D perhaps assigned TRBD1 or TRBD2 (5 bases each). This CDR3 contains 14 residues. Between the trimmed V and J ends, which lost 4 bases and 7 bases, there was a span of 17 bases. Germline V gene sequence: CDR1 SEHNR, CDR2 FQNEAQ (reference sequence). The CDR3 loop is CASSSATGTLEQYF. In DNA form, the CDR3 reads TGTGCCAGCAGCTCAGCAACCGGGACCCTTGAGCAGTACTTC.

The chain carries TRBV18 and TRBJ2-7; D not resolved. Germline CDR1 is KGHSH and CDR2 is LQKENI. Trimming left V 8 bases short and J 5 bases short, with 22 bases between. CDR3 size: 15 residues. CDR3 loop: CASQAVGHERDEQYF. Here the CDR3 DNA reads TGTGCCAGCCAGGCGGTGGGCCACGAACGGGACGAGCAGTACTTC.

CDR3 residues: CAWSDTGGNIQYF. The CDR3 nucleotides are TGTGCCTGGAGTGATACAGGGGGAAACATTCAGTACTTC. The chain carries TRBV30 and TRBJ2-4, with TRBD1 identical over 8 bases. Germline trimming cut 1 base from V and 6 bases from J; bases unmatched to any gene: 2. This CDR3 region has 13 residues. Germline V gene sequence: CDR1 GTSNPN, CDR2 SVGIG (reference sequence).

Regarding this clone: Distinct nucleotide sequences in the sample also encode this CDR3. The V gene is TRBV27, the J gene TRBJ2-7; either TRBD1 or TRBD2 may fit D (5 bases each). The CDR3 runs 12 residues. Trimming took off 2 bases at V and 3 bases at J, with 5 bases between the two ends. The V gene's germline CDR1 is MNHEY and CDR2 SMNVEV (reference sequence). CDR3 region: CASSLGGYEQYF. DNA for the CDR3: TGTGCCAGCAGTTTAGGGGGCTACGAGCAGTACTTC.

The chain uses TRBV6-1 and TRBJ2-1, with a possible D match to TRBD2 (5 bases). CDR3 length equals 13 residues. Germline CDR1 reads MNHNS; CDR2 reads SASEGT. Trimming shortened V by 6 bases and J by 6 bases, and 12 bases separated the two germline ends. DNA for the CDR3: TGTGCCAGCAGCAAGAGGGTGGTCAATGAGCAGTTCTTC. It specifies CASSKRVVNEQFF.

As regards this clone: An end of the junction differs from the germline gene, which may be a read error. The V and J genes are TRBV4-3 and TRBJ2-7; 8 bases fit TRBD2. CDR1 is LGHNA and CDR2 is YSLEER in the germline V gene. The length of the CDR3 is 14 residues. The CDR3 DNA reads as TGCGCCAGCGGCCAAGACAGCGGGAGCTACGAGCAGTACTTC. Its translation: CASGQDSGSYEQYF.

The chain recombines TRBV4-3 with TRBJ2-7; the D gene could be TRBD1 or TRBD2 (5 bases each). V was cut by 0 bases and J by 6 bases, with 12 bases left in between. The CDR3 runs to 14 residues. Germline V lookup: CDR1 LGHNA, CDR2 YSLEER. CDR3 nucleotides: TGCGCCAGCAGCCAAGACGGGGCAGCCGGCGAGCAGTACTTC. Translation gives CASSQDGAAGEQYF.